Sequencing of this TCR beta chain was carried out in a study of T cells in Graves' hyperthyroidism and ophthalmopathy. Regions amplified from RNA transcripts were the TCR beta CDR3 regions. Initially, a first-round RT-PCR of the TCR CDR3 employed the HTBI primer set. Via MiXCR, TCRdb re-called the multiplex PCR reads, giving one row per CDR3 protein. The sample yields approximately 590,000 distinct CDR3 sequences, about 15% seen once. A remark on this clonotype: Its antigen remains unidentified.

Study-level findings and limits: Most expanded thyroid clonotypes above 0.001 recurred in blood.

The sequenced sample was blood. This receptor was obtained from a woman between 25 and 40 years old with Graves' hyperthyroidism.

The CDR3 loop reads CSASYQDRPNQPQHF. The CDR3 nucleotides are TGCAGTGCTTCCTATCAGGACAGGCCAAATCAGCCCCAGCATTTT. The V and J genes are TRBV20-1 and TRBJ1-5; TRBD1 agrees at 7 bases. There are 15 residues in the CDR3. Germline V gene sequence: CDR1 DFQATT, CDR2 SNEGSKA (reference sequence). The ends lost 5 bases at V and 4 bases at J; junction bases unmatched: 11.